One and the same sample provided the 14 T cell receptor beta chains below, sequenced in a study of identical twins. TCRdb used MiXCR to reprocess the 5' RACE reads, holding one entry per CDR3 protein. The sample carries hundreds of thousands of distinct CDR3 sequences, 8.6% recorded once. These records were also assigned to another study, of yellow fever vaccine responses in identical twins.

The sequenced sample consisted of PBMCs. The source is a woman between 18 and 29 years old in good health.

In its sample, this clonotype was seen a few times. The chain is built from TRBV4-1 and TRBJ2-7, with TRBD1 matching over 8 bases. CDR3 length equals 17 residues. Germline CDR1 reads MGHRA; CDR2 reads YSYEKL. Trimming cost V 1 base and J 3 bases; bases outside gene matches: 11. The DNA for the CDR3 is TGCGCCAGCAGCCAAGTCCACCCTTCCGACAGGGGCTACGAGCAGTACTTC. Amino acids: CASSQVHPSDRGYEQYF.

The rearrangement uses TRBV27 and TRBJ2-7; possibly TRBD1 for D (5 bases). Per the germline V gene, CDR1 is MNHEY and CDR2 is SMNVEV (reference sequence). The CDR3 length is 14 residues. V lost 3 bases to trimming and J lost 0 bases, with 9 bases between them. In DNA, the CDR3 is TGTGCCAGCAGTTTTCAGGGTCCCTCCTACGAGCAGTACTTC. It yields the protein CASSFQGPSYEQYF.

This clonotype was seen a handful of times. J is TRBJ2-3 and V is TRBV5-1; D gene uncertain. Germline V gene sequence: CDR1 SGHRS, CDR2 YFSETQ. V gave up 0 bases and J gave up 6 bases, with 11 bases separating them. The CDR3 extends over 14 amino acids. CDR3 amino acids: CASSLEIPKDTQYF. Here the CDR3 DNA reads TGCGCCAGCAGCTTGGAGATTCCCAAGGATACGCAGTATTTT.

The table lists this clonotype with a few counts. V and J are TRBV7-2 and TRBJ1-6; 8 bases are shared with TRBD1. The junction had 7 bases not matched to a gene; V was cut back by 5 bases and J by 7 bases. Germline CDR1 and CDR2: SGHTA and FQGNSA. The CDR3 spans 15 residues. The chain's CDR3 is CASSPKTGANSPLHF. CDR3 nucleotide sequence: TGTGCCAGCAGCCCAAAGACAGGGGCAAATTCACCCCTCCACTTT.

This clonotype was counted only a few times. V usage is TRBV9 and J usage is TRBJ1-2; D unresolved. Between the trimmed V and J ends, which lost 7 bases and 8 bases, there was a span of 15 bases. Germline CDR1 is SGDLS and CDR2 is YYNGEE. The CDR3 length is 12 residues. CDR3 region: CASGRAAGGYTF. For the CDR3, the DNA is TGTGCCAGCGGAAGGGCGGCTGGGGGCTACACCTTC.

This clonotype occurred a few times. The chain recombines TRBV3-1 with TRBJ2-1; 8 bases map to TRBD1. This CDR3 is built from 16 residues. The germline CDR1 and CDR2 sequences are LGHDT and YNNKEL (reference sequence). Germline trimming cut 1 base from V and 7 bases from J; bases unmatched to any gene: 9. The CDR3 here is CASSQVNRGLRNEQFF. The CDR3 coding sequence is TGTGCCAGCAGCCAAGTCAACAGGGGGTTAAGGAATGAGCAGTTCTTC.

V gene TRBV5-1 combines with J gene TRBJ1-4; D not resolved. CDR3 length: 15 amino acids. Germline CDR1 reads SGHRS; CDR2 reads YFSETQ. Trimming cost V 4 bases and J 4 bases, with 14 bases left between them. CDR3 amino acids: CASSPLWADNEKLFF. DNA for the CDR3: TGCGCCAGCAGCCCCCTGTGGGCCGATAATGAAAAACTGTTTTTT.

J is TRBJ2-5 and V is TRBV5-1; 8 nucleotides agree with TRBD1. Germline-derived CDR1 and CDR2 are SGHRS and YFSETQ. Germline trimming cut 3 bases from V and 3 bases from J; bases unmatched to any gene: 4. The CDR3 is made up of 14 amino acids. This chain's CDR3 is CASSSDRVEETQYF. The DNA for the CDR3 is TGCGCCAGCAGCTCGGACAGGGTGGAAGAGACCCAGTACTTC.

The J gene is TRBJ2-1, the V gene TRBV7-2; unclear D gene. Trimming took off 7 bases at V and 1 base at J, with 11 bases between the two ends. Germline loops: CDR1 SGHTA, CDR2 FQGNSA. This CDR3 has 14 residues. As DNA, the CDR3 is TGTGCCAGCACCCTGGTCGGGTCCTACAATGAGCAGTTCTTC. This gives the protein CASTLVGSYNEQFF. Filled out from reference TRBV7-2 and TRBJ2-1, the complete variable domain reads GAGVSQSPSNKVTEKGKDVELRCDPISGHTALYWYRQSLGQGLEFLIYFQGNSAPDKSGLPSDRFSAERTGGSVSTLTIQRTQQEDSAVYLCASTLVGSYNEQFFGPGTRLTVL.

This clonotype was counted many times. The chain combines TRBV2 with TRBJ2-7; D unclear. CDR1 SNHLY and CDR2 FYNNEI come from the germline V gene. This CDR3 region has 14 residues. V dropped 3 bases and J dropped 4 bases, with 13 bases sitting between them. For the CDR3, the DNA is TGTGCCAGCAGTGAGGATTGGAGTGCGTACGAGCAGTACTTC. Residues: CASSEDWSAYEQYF. The full variable domain, with the rest looked up from reference TRBV2 and TRBJ2-7, is EPEVTQTPSHQVTQMGQEVILRCVPISNHLYFYWYRQILGQKVEFLVSFYNNEISEKSEIFDDQFSVERPDGSNFTLKIRSTKLEDSAMYFCASSEDWSAYEQYFGPGTRLTVT.

This clonotype was detected a few times. The chain recombines TRBV7-9 with TRBJ2-1; the match to TRBD1 covers 8 bases. The CDR3 is made up of 15 amino acids. V gave up 5 bases and J gave up 3 bases; unmatched junction bases: 6. Germline CDR1 reads SEHNR; CDR2 reads FQNEAQ (reference sequence). The DNA of the CDR3 is TGTGCCAGCAGCCACCTTACAGGGGGCTACAATGAGCAGTTCTTC. This codes for CASSHLTGGYNEQFF.

This clonotype was seen at least ten times. The rearrangement uses TRBV28 and TRBJ2-1; no reliable D call. Between the trimmed V and J ends, which lost 9 bases and 8 bases, there was a span of 20 bases. Germline V lookup: CDR1 MDHEN, CDR2 SYDVKM. The CDR3 has 14 amino acids. The CDR3: CASRAIRLVDEQFF. For the CDR3, the DNA is TGTGCCAGTAGGGCTATTCGGTTGGTCGATGAGCAGTTCTTC.

In its sample, this clonotype was seen a few times. The chain couples TRBV7-9 to TRBJ2-5, with TRBD2 matching over 7 bases. The length of the CDR3 is 16 residues. CDR1 SEHNR and CDR2 FQNEAQ come from the germline V gene (reference sequence). V trimming: 4 bases; J trimming: 2 bases; junction bases outside the gene matches: 10. The CDR3 here is CASSSDWGGPQETQYF. CDR3 coding DNA: TGTGCCAGCAGCTCGGATTGGGGGGGACCGCAAGAGACCCAGTACTTC.

The V gene is TRBV2, the J gene TRBJ2-7; D uncertain. The V end was cut by 5 bases, the J end by 2 bases, with 13 bases between. This CDR3 spans 14 amino acids. CDR1 and CDR2 (germline): SNHLY, FYNNEI. CDR3 bases: TGTGCCAGCAGTAACAGTTTAGGGACCTACGAGCAGTACTTC. Encoded protein: CASSNSLGTYEQYF.